This T cell receptor beta chain was identified during a study of blood T cell repertoires in COVID-19 (dated by TCRdb to the early 2020s). Broadly, across the study: Samples from collaborators originated in the United States, Italy and Spain and spanned both the acute and convalescent phases of COVID-19. The material from the prospective study consisted of cDNA or gDNA derived from T cells, B-cell-depleted T cells, or PBMCs. Subjects who had been exposed to COVID-19, were actively infected with it, or had recovered from it provided the deeply sampled blood TCRbeta repertoires that made up the dataset. The repertoires were released in a freely available public database intended as a resource for research on the immune response to SARS-CoV-2. Samples were obtained from the ongoing ImmuneRACE study (first 160 participants) and from over a thousand subjects provided by 6 global collaborators. Sample metadata almost always included a de-identified subject ID, COVID-19 status, age in years and sex. Where available, HLA class I and class II types were obtained from metadata supplied by the sample provider rather than from assay-based typing. Broader findings and caveats from the paper: Clinical and demographic metadata were provided uncurated, with the amount varying by source and participant.

TCRbeta CDR3 regions were amplified from genomic DNA by means of the immunoSEQ Assay, a bias-controlled multiplex PCR. In the source study's methods: Nucleated cell counts per sample were estimated from amplification of reference gene primers within the assay. Sequence reads were collapsed and filtered to measure the absolute abundance of every unique TCRbeta CDR3 rearrangement. For each sample, productive Simpson clonality was calculated as the square root of Simpson's diversity index over productive rearrangements. The clones in this table, taken by TCRdb from immuneACCESS, are in-frame only. Not every clone is retained; where verified, under half of the shortfall comes from an unresolved V gene, and the cause of the rest is unknown. Clone size and V and J calls were adopted from that table, with D and trimming inferred from the DNA. Counted in this sample were about 70,000 clones; approximately 86% of them appeared once. The ten largest clones add up to approximately 12% of the sample.

The collaborating institutions used their own protocols to collect whole blood in K2EDTA tubes. Collaborator samples were shipped for TCRbeta analysis as frozen whole blood, isolated PBMCs, or DNA extracted from either sample type. The CDR3 sequence holds 14 residues, the cysteine and phenylalanine included. The DNA shown is the 42-base CDR3, in frame from base 1. CDR1 and CDR2, looked up from the germline V gene, are MNHNS and SASEGT. Between the V and J ends, shortened by 1 base and 6 bases respectively, the junction contains 10 bases. As concerns this clone: Its recognized antigen is unknown. Base qualities are not at hand, and no much larger clone is one base apart.

Recombination connected TRBV6-1 to TRBJ1-5, with TRBD1 perhaps the D gene, on 5 matching bases. This receptor was obtained from a human donor in a cohort sampled during active COVID-19. Sample: peripheral blood. In nucleotide form, the sequence is TGTGCCAGCAGTGAAGGACCGGGGGGTCAGCCCCAGCATTTT. The translation is CASSEGPGGQPQHF.